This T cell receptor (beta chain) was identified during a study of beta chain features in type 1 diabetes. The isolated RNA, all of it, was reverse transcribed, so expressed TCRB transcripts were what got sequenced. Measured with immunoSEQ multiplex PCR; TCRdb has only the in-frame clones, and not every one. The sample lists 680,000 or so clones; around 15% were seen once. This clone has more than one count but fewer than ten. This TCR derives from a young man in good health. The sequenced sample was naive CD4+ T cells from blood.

The CDR3: CASSPRQGMATEAFF. CDR3 in DNA: TGTGCCAGCAGCCCCCGACAGGGGATGGCCACTGAAGCTTTCTTT. The V call is TRBV7-2, the J call TRBJ1-1; the match to TRBD1 covers 8 bases. Trimming took 5 bases from V and 4 from J; bases not matched to a gene: 9. Looked up from germline, CDR1 is SGHTA and CDR2 is FQGNSA. There are 15 residues in the CDR3.